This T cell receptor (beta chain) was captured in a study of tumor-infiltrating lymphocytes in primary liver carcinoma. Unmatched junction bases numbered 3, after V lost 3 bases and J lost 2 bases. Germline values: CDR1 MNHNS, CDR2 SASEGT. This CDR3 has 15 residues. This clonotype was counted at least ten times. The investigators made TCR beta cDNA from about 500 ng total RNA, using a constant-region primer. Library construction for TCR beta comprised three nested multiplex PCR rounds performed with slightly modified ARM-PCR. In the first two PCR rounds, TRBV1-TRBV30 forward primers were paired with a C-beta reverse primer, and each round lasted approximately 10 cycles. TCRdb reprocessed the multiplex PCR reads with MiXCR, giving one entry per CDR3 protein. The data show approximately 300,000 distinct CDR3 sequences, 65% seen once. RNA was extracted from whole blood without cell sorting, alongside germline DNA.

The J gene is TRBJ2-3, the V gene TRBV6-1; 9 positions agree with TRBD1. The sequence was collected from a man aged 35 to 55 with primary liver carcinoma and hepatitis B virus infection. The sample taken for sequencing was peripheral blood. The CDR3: CASSEGTGPTDTQYF. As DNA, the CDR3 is TGTGCCAGCAGTGAGGGGACAGGGCCCACAGATACGCAGTATTTT.